A selection of T cell receptor beta chains follows, all from one sample in a study of T cells in Graves' hyperthyroidism and ophthalmopathy. TCRdb redid the calling of the multiplex PCR reads with MiXCR, one entry per CDR3 protein. The data show about 350,000 distinct CDR3 sequences, with about 15% seen just once and roughly 25% held by the top ten. Sequencing used blood. These TCRs come from a woman aged 25 to 39 with Graves' hyperthyroidism. Both conserved end residues are part of each CDR3. A D gene is named only where the DNA matches it firmly. Clone size is not always given. Where it is, it says once, few, many or a class for expanded clones.

J gene	V gene	D gene	clone size	CDR3 DNA	CDR3 protein
TRBJ2-7	TRBV5-1	.	many	TGCGCCAGCGCCGTCAGGGGCACCTACGAGCAGTACTTC	CASAVRGTYEQYF
TRBJ2-7	TRBV5-6	.	many	TGTGCCAGCAGTCCGGCCTTCTTCTCCTACGAGCAGTACTTC	CASSPAFFSYEQYF
TRBJ2-5	TRBV7-9	.	few	TGTGCCATTGGCGGGGGCGACGAGACCCAGTACTTC	CAIGGGDETQYF
TRBJ1-6	TRBV5-4	.	.	TGTGCCAGCAGCCTAAAGCTGTTTGATTCACCCCTCCACTTT	CASSLKLFDSPLHF
TRBJ2-1	TRBV5-6	.	many	TGTGCCAGCAGCCTCCGGACCGGGACCGGCAATGAGCAGTTCTTC	CASSLRTGTGNEQFF
TRBJ1-1	TRBV2	TRBD1	many	TGTGCCAGCAGTGGAGGACAGGCCCGAACTGAAGCTTTCTTT	CASSGGQARTEAFF
TRBJ2-1	TRBV2	TRBD1	many	TGTGCCAGTCGGGACAGGGGAGGCAATGAGCAGTTCTTC	CASRDRGGNEQFF
TRBJ2-3	TRBV28	.	.	TGTGCCAGTTCACAGGCTTTACGCACAGATACGCAGTATTTT	CASSQALRTDTQYF
TRBJ2-5	TRBV20-1	TRBD1	many	TGCAGTGCTAGAGATCTAGGGACAGGGGTTTTCCAAGAGACCCAGTACTTC	CSARDLGTGVFQETQYF
TRBJ2-7	TRBV13	TRBD1	.	TGTGCCAGCAGCTTCGGGACAGGGTCGGCCTACGAGCAGTACTTC	CASSFGTGSAYEQYF
TRBJ2-1	TRBV6-1	TRBD1	few	TGTGCCAGCCAAAAAAGGGACAGGGGCTGGAATGAGCAGTTCTTC	CASQKRDRGWNEQFF
TRBJ2-7	TRBV6-1	TRBD2	many	TGTGCCAGCAGTTTTACTAGCGGCCCCGGGAAGTCCTACGAGCAGTACTTC	CASSFTSGPGKSYEQYF
TRBJ2-1	TRBV6-1	.	.	TGTGCCAGCAGCCTTCAGCAGCAACATGAGCAGTTCTTC	CASSLQQQHEQFF
TRBJ2-5	TRBV24-1	TRBD1	many	TGTGCCACCAGTGAGTCTAGGGGGCCCCAAGAGACCCAGTACTTC	CATSESRGPQETQYF
TRBJ2-7	TRBV29-1	TRBD2	many	TGCAGCGTTGAGGTGGGGACTAGCGGGAGTAAGTACGAGCAGTACTTC	CSVEVGTSGSKYEQYF
TRBJ1-5	TRBV10-3	.	few	TGTGCCATCAGTGAGCCGGACCGTCCCCAGCATTTT	CAISEPDRPQHF
TRBJ2-3	TRBV18	.	many	TGTGCCAGCTCACCGGCCGAGGCAGCTTTCACAGATACGCAGTATTTT	CASSPAEAAFTDTQYF
TRBJ2-7	TRBV11-2	.	.	TGTGCCAGCAGCCCACCCTCCAGGGTCTACGAGCAGTACTTC	CASSPPSRVYEQYF
TRBJ1-6	TRBV20-1	.	few	TGCAGTGCTAGGGAAACAGCCAATTCACCCCTCCACTTT	CSARETANSPLHF
TRBJ2-1	TRBV7-3	TRBD2	many	TGTGCCAGCAGCTTAGGTTCCGCGGGAGGAACCAATGAGCAGTTCTTC	CASSLGSAGGTNEQFF
TRBJ2-1	TRBV6-5	.	.	TGTGCCAGCAGTTACCTAATGGGCAGCGGACCAAAGGATGAGCAGTTCTTC	CASSYLMGSGPKDEQFF
TRBJ2-5	TRBV5-6	TRBD2	few	TGTGCCAGCAGCTTGTTAGCGGGACGAGAGACCCAGTACTTC	CASSLLAGRETQYF
TRBJ2-1	TRBV5-8	TRBD1	.	TGTGCCAGCGAATCGGTCAGGGGGCTAAACAATGAGCAGTTCTTC	CASESVRGLNNEQFF
TRBJ1-1	TRBV12-3/TRBV12-4	.	many	TGTGCCAGCACCCAATTTGATGACACTGAAGCTTTCTTT	CASTQFDDTEAFF
TRBJ1-1	TRBV20-1	.	.	TGCAGTGCTAGAGATACAGGGTCGGGAAACACTGAAGCTTTCTTT	CSARDTGSGNTEAFF
TRBJ2-3	TRBV2	TRBD2	.	TGTGCCAGCAGTGTTGGGCTAGCGGCTTTCACAGATACGCAGTATTTT	CASSVGLAAFTDTQYF
TRBJ2-5	TRBV11-2	.	many	TGTGCCAGCAGCTTACGACTAGGGCAAGAGACCCAGTACTTC	CASSLRLGQETQYF
TRBJ1-5	TRBV15	.	many	TGTGCCACCAGCAGAGATTTGGGGGCCTCTCAGCCCCAGCATTTT	CATSRDLGASQPQHF
TRBJ2-1	TRBV19	TRBD2	.	TGTGCCAGTAGTATAGCAAGCGGGAGGGGGGATGAGCAGTTCTTC	CASSIASGRGDEQFF
TRBJ1-5	TRBV28	.	many	TGTGCCAGCAGTTCATTGGGGAATCAGCCCCAGCATTTT	CASSSLGNQPQHF
TRBJ2-2	TRBV28	TRBD2	many	TGTGCCAGCAGTTTACCAGCGGGAGGGCCGCACACCGGGGAGCTGTTTTTT	CASSLPAGGPHTGELFF
TRBJ2-2	TRBV30	TRBD1	.	TGTGCCTGGAGTGCCCCGTCGACAGGGGGAGACACCGGGGAGCTGTTTTTT	CAWSAPSTGGDTGELFF
TRBJ2-3	TRBV28	TRBD1	many	TGTGCCAGCAGAGGGACAGGGGGCTTCCGGGCCACAGATACGCAGTATTTT	CASRGTGGFRATDTQYF
TRBJ2-7	TRBV24-1	TRBD1	few	TGTGCCAATTACAGGGGGCGACTTGGGGAGCAGTACTTC	CANYRGRLGEQYF
TRBJ2-3	TRBV27	.	.	TGTGCCAGCAGTTTTCGTGCGATTACAGATACGCAGTATTTT	CASSFRAITDTQYF
TRBJ1-2	TRBV10-3	.	many	TGTGCCATCAGTGCCTGGACCGGGGCAGCCTATGGCTACACCTTC	CAISAWTGAAYGYTF
TRBJ2-2	TRBV9	.	.	TGTGCCAGCAGCTACGGGACCGACACCGGGGAGCTGTTTTTT	CASSYGTDTGELFF
TRBJ2-7	TRBV28	TRBD1	many	TGTGCCAGCAGTTTGGGGACAGGGCTCGAGCAGTACTTC	CASSLGTGLEQYF
TRBJ1-2	TRBV29-1	.	.	TGCAGCGTTGCGTTAGGGCAGGGCTACACCTTC	CSVALGQGYTF
TRBJ2-6	TRBV19	.	few	TGTGCCAGTAGTTCAGACCAAAGGTCTGGGGCCAACGTCCTGACTTTC	CASSSDQRSGANVLTF
TRBJ2-1	TRBV9	.	.	TGTGCCAGCAGCGCGTCGACAGGAGGCAATGAGCAGTTCTTC	CASSASTGGNEQFF
TRBJ2-3	TRBV5-1	.	.	TGCGCCAGCAGCTTGCCTGGGGCAGGGGATACGCAGTATTTT	CASSLPGAGDTQYF
TRBJ1-5	TRBV20-1	.	few	TGCAGTGCTAGAGAGGTGGAAGGTGGCAATCAGCCCCAGCATTTT	CSAREVEGGNQPQHF
TRBJ2-7	TRBV19	.	few	TGTGCCAGTAACCGGGACACGAGCTCCTACGAGCAGTACTTC	CASNRDTSSYEQYF
TRBJ2-1	TRBV24-1	.	few	TGTGCCACCAGTGATTCGCAGCTAGCGAGGGCCTACAATGAGCAGTTCTTC	CATSDSQLARAYNEQFF
TRBJ2-3	TRBV11-2	.	many	TGTGCCAGCAGCGCCGGGGTCAGGGGTCTAAGCGGAGATACGCAGTATTTT	CASSAGVRGLSGDTQYF
TRBJ2-5	TRBV20-1	TRBD1	few	TGCAGTGCACAACGACCGGGACAGGGGGCAGAGACCCAGTACTTC	CSAQRPGQGAETQYF
TRBJ2-7	TRBV9	.	.	TGTGCCAGCAGCGTTTTTGGGAACTCCTACGAGCAGTACTTC	CASSVFGNSYEQYF
TRBJ2-3	TRBV6-1	TRBD2	.	TGTGCCAGCAAAAGAGCGGGAGCTAGCACAGATACGCAGTATTTT	CASKRAGASTDTQYF
TRBJ2-7	TRBV10-3	TRBD1	.	TGTGCTCTCGGGGACAGGGGTATGTGGGAGCAGTACTTC	CALGDRGMWEQYF
TRBJ2-7	TRBV24-1	TRBD2	many	TGTGCCACCAGTGCCCAGACTAGCGGGAGTTTCGAGCAGTACTTC	CATSAQTSGSFEQYF
TRBJ2-2	TRBV6-1	.	many	TGTGCCAGCAGTGTGGTAGAGAATACCGGGGAGCTGTTTTTT	CASSVVENTGELFF
TRBJ1-2	TRBV30	.	.	TGTGCCTGGAGTAATGACGGGGAAGGGGATGGCTACACCTTC	CAWSNDGEGDGYTF
TRBJ2-1	TRBV28	.	many	TGTGCCAGCAGCCCCTCCTGGTTCAATGAGCAGTTCTTC	CASSPSWFNEQFF